This entry concerns a single TCR beta chain. This sample is drawn from a study of control samples from healthy donors and cancer patients. Germline V gene data show CDR1 as LGHNA and CDR2 as YNFKEQ. The V end lost 0 bases, the J end lost 8 bases, and 16 bases lay between the germline ends. The CDR3 is made up of 16 amino acids. Some clones are missing from TCRdb's copy, which holds only in-frame ones; the method was immunoSEQ multiplex PCR. This sample has about 98,000 clones, with approximately 78% found just once. The chain joins TRBV4-2 to TRBJ1-4; D gene uncertain. This receptor was taken from a man aged 55-75 years in good health. Source material: blood. The CDR3 sequence is CASSQDLKETREKLFF. The CDR3 bases are TGTGCCAGCAGCCAAGATTTAAAGGAAACGAGGGAAAAACTGTTTTTT.